These T cell receptor beta chains were read from a single sample in a study of cytomegalovirus exposure and HLA in healthy donors. Sequencing used immunoSEQ multiplex PCR; TCRdb keeps in-frame clones, though not all of them. In the table there are about 120,000 clones, roughly 70% of which are singletons. The sample was PBMCs. The receptors come from a woman aged 18-29 years in good health and CMV-seronegative. The CDR3 runs from the conserved cysteine through the conserved F or W. The order of the fields is clone size, V gene, J gene, D gene, CDR3 protein, CDR3 DNA. The D gene is left open where the match is weak. Clone size is shown for a subset of rows, as once, few, many or a class of expanded clone.

>.|TRBV11-3|TRBJ1-1|.
CASSPTGGTEAFF
TGTGCCAGCAGTCCAACGGGGGGCACTGAAGCTTTCTTT
>.|TRBV28|TRBJ1-2|.
CAILRGGAYGYTF
TGTGCCATCCTCCGGGGGGGCGCGTATGGCTACACCTTC
>.|TRBV9|TRBJ2-7|TRBD1
CASSVGQGRSYEQYF
TGTGCCAGCAGCGTAGGACAGGGCAGGTCCTACGAGCAGTACTTC
>.|TRBV6-5|TRBJ2-7|.
CASSYSFAADEQYF
TGTGCCAGCAGTTACTCATTTGCTGCGGACGAGCAGTACTTC
>.|TRBV18|TRBJ1-3|TRBD1
CASSPPGGNRHTIYF
TGTGCCAGCTCACCACCAGGGGGCAATAGACACACCATATATTTT
>.|TRBV2|TRBJ1-3|TRBD1
CASSRGTGNTIYF
TGTGCCAGCTCCAGGGGGACAGGAAACACCATATATTTT
>.|TRBV5-1|TRBJ2-7|TRBD1
CASSSGQGGPYEQYF
TGCGCCAGCAGCTCTGGACAGGGTGGACCCTACGAGCAGTACTTC
>.|TRBV2|TRBJ1-3|.
CASIGGQGNTIYF
TGTGCCAGCATCGGAGGACAGGGAAACACCATATATTTT
>.|TRBV9|TRBJ1-2|.
CASSVEQNYGYTF
TGTGCCAGCAGCGTAGAACAGAACTATGGCTACACCTTC
>.|TRBV28|TRBJ2-1|.
CASSFGSPAINEQFF
TGTGCCAGCAGTTTCGGGTCCCCAGCGATCAATGAGCAGTTCTTC
>.|TRBV7-9|TRBJ2-7|TRBD1
CASSYSRDSLSYEQYF
TGTGCCAGCAGCTACAGTAGGGACAGTCTCTCCTACGAGCAGTACTTC
>.|TRBV4-1|TRBJ2-4|.
CASSQDWDLDSGDLHQYF
TGCGCCAGCAGCCAGGATTGGGATCTGGACAGCGGGGATCTGCATCAGTACTTC
>.|TRBV5-1|TRBJ1-2|TRBD1
CASSLAGGEYGYTF
TGCGCCAGCAGCTTGGCAGGGGGAGAGTATGGCTACACCTTC
>.|TRBV15|TRBJ2-1|TRBD2
CATAGVLNEQFF
TGTGCCACCGCGGGGGTTCTGAATGAGCAGTTCTTC
>few|TRBV2|TRBJ1-2|.
CASSADRYGYTF
TGTGCCAGCAGCGCCGACAGATATGGCTACACCTTC
>.|TRBV11-2|TRBJ1-1|.
CATNLAGHTEAFF
TGTGCCACAAATTTGGCAGGGCACACTGAAGCTTTCTTT
>.|TRBV6-1|TRBJ1-2|TRBD1
CASSPDRGAYGYTF
TGTGCCAGCAGCCCCGACAGGGGTGCCTATGGCTACACCTTC
>few|TRBV4-2|TRBJ2-2|TRBD2
CASSRGLAANTGELFF
TGTGCCAGCAGCCGTGGACTAGCGGCGAACACCGGGGAGCTGTTTTTT
>.|TRBV5-1|TRBJ2-2|TRBD1
CASSLETGTTGELFF
TGCGCCAGCAGCTTGGAGACAGGGACGACCGGGGAGCTGTTTTTT
>.|TRBV6-1|TRBJ1-3|.
CASSQSSGNTIYF
TGTGCCAGCTCACAAAGCTCTGGAAACACCATATATTTT
>.|TRBV27|TRBJ2-7|.
CASSYRASYEQYF
TGTGCCAGCAGTTACAGGGCTTCCTACGAGCAGTACTTC
>.|TRBV7-8|TRBJ2-4|TRBD1
CASSPRGRGNIQYF
TGTGCCAGCAGCCCCCGGGGCAGGGGGAACATTCAGTACTTC
>few|TRBV13|TRBJ1-2|TRBD1
CASSLALSQGKYGYTF
TGTGCCAGCAGCTTAGCCTTGTCACAGGGGAAATATGGCTACACCTTC
>few|TRBV5-6|TRBJ1-1|.
CASSLGGGTEAFF
TGTGCCAGCAGCTTGGGAGGGGGCACTGAAGCTTTCTTT
>once|TRBV19|TRBJ1-4|TRBD1
CASSTQQGKGEKLFF
TGTGCCAGTAGTACCCAACAGGGGAAAGGTGAAAAACTGTTTTTT
>.|TRBV5-1|TRBJ1-2|.
CASSLGVPAEGYTF
TGCGCCAGCAGCTTGGGGGTCCCGGCGGAAGGCTACACCTTC
>.|TRBV9|TRBJ1-1|TRBD1
CASSIGQGNTEAFF
TGTGCCAGCAGCATCGGACAGGGGAACACTGAAGCTTTCTTT
>.|TRBV28|TRBJ2-7|.
CASSLMLKRGSYEQYF
TGTGCCAGCAGTTTAATGCTAAAGAGAGGTTCCTACGAGCAGTACTTC
>.|TRBV27|TRBJ1-1|TRBD1
CASSLWGQGAKNTEAFF
TGTGCCAGCAGTTTATGGGGACAGGGGGCGAAGAACACTGAAGCTTTCTTT
>.|TRBV6-8|TRBJ2-1|TRBD1
CASSPGQGSNEQFF
TGTGCCAGCAGCCCTGGACAGGGGAGTAATGAGCAGTTCTTC
>.|TRBV27|TRBJ1-1|TRBD1
CASSFWAGGLMFF
TGTGCCAGCAGTTTCTGGGCAGGGGGGCTTATGTTCTTT
>once|TRBV28|TRBJ1-1|.
CASSSSSSSGPEAFF
TGTGCCAGCAGTTCTTCCTCATCCTCTGGCCCTGAAGCTTTCTTT
>.|TRBV28|TRBJ2-3|.
CASSPAGAGTDTQYF
TGTGCCAGCAGCCCGGCCGGAGCGGGCACAGATACGCAGTATTTT
>few|TRBV19|TRBJ2-2|TRBD2
CASSISSAGGPGELFF
TGTGCCAGTAGTATATCATCTGCGGGGGGGCCCGGGGAGCTGTTTTTT
>.|TRBV6-4|TRBJ2-7|TRBD1
CASSASGQGYEQYF
TGTGCCAGCAGCGCCTCGGGACAGGGCTACGAGCAGTACTTC
>.|TRBV6-1|TRBJ2-3|TRBD1
CATTQGATDTQYF
TGTGCCACTACACAGGGGGCGACAGATACGCAGTATTTT